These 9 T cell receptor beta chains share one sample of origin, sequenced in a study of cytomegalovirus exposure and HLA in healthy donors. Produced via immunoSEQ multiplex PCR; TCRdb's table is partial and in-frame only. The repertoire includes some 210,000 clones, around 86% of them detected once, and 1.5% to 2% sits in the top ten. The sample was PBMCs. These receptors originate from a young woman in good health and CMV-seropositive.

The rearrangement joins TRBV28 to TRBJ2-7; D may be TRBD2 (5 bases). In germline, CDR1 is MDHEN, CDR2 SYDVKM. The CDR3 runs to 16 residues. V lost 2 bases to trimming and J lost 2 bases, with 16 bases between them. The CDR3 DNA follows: TGTGCCAGCAGTTTAGGTAGTGGGAGATATACCTACGAGCAGTACTTC. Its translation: CASSLGSGRYTYEQYF.

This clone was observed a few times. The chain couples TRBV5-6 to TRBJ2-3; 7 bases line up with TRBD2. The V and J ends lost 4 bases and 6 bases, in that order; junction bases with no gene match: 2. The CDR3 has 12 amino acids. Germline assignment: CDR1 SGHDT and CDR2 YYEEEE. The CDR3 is CASSRGDDTQYF. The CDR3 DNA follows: TGTGCCAGCAGCCGGGGGGACGATACGCAGTATTTT.

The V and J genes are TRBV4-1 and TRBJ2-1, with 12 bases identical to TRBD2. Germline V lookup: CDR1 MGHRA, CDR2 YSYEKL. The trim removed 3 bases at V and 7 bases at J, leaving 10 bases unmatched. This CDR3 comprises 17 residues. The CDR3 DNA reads TGCGCCAGCAGCCACGAGAAACAGACTAGCGGGAGAAATGAGCAGTTCTTC. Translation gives CASSHEKQTSGRNEQFF.

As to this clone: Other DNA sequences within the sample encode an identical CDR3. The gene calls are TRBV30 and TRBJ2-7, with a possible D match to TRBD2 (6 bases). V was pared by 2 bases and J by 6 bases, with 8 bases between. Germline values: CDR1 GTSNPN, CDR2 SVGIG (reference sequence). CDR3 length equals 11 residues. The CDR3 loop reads CAWSLGGEQYF. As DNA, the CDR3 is TGTGCCTGGAGTCTCGGGGGCGAGCAGTACTTC.

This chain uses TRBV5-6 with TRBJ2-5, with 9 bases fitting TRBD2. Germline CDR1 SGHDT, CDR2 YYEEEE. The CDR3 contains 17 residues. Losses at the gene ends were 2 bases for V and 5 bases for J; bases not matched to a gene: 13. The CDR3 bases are TGTGCCAGCAGCTTTCGACTAGCGGCCACCTTGCGGGAGACCCAGTACTTC. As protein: CASSFRLAATLRETQYF.

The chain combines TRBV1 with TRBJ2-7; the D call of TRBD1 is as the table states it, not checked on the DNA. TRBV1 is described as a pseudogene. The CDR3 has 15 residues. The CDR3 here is CTRGYRDRGPSEQYF. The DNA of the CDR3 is TGCACCAGGGGATACCGGGACAGGGGTCCTTCCGAGCAGTACTTC.

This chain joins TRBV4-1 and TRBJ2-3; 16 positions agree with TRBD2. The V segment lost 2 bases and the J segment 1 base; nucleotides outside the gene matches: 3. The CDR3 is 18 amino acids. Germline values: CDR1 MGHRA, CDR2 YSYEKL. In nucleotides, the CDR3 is TGCGCCAGCAGCCAATCGGGACTAGCGGGAGGGGGCACAGATACGCAGTATTTT. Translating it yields CASSQSGLAGGGTDTQYF.

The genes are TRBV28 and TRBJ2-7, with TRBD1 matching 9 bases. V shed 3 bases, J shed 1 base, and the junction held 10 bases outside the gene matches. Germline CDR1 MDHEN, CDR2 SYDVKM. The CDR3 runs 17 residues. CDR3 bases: TGTGCCAGCAGTTTTATGGGACAGGGATTTAGTTCCTACGAGCAGTACTTC. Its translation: CASSFMGQGFSSYEQYF.

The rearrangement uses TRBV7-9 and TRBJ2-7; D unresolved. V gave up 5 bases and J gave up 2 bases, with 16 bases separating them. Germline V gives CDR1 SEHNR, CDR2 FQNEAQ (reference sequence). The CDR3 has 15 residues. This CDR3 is CASSLLRREPYEQYF. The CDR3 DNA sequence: TGTGCCAGCAGCCTTCTTAGGAGAGAACCCTACGAGCAGTACTTC.